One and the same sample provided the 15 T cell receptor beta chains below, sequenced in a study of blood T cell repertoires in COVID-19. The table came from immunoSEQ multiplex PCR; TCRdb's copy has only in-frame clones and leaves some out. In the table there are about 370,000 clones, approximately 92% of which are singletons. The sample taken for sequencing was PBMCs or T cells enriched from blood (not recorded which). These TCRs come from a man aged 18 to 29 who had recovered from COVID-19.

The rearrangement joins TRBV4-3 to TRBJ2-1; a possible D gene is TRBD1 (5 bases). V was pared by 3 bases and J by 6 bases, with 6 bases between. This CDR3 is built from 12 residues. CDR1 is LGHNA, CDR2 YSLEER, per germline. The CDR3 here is CASSHRGNEQFF. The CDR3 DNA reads TGCGCCAGCAGCCATAGGGGCAATGAGCAGTTCTTC.

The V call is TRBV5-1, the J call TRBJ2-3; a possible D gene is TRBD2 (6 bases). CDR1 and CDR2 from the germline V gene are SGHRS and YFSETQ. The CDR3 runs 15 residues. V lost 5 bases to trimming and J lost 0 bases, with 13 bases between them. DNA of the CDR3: TGCGCCAGCAGTCCGGGGGAGATAAGCACAGATACGCAGTATTTT. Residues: CASSPGEISTDTQYF.

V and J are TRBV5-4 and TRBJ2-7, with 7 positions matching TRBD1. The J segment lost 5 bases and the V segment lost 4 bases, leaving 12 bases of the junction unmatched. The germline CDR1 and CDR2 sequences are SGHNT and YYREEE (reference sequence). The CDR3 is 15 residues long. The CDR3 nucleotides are TGTGCCAGCAGCCGGCGACAGGGCGTTAACCACGAGCAGTACTTC. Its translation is CASSRRQGVNHEQYF.

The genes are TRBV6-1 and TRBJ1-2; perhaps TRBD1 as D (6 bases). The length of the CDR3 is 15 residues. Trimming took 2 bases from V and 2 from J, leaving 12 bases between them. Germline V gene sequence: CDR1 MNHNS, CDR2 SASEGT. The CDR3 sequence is CASSEWYGQNYGYTF. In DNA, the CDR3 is TGTGCCAGCAGTGAATGGTATGGACAGAACTATGGCTACACCTTC.

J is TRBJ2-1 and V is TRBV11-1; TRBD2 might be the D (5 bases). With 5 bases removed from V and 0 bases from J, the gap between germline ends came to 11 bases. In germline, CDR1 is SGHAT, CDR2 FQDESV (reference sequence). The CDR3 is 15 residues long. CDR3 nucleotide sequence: TGTGCCAGCAGCGTAACTAGGAGCTCCTACAATGAGCAGTTCTTC. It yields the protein CASSVTRSSYNEQFF.

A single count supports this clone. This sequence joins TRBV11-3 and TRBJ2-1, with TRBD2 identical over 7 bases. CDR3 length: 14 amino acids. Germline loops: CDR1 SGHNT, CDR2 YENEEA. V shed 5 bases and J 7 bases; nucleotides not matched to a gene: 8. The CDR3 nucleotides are TGTGCCAGCAGCAAAAGGGAGGGGTGGAATGAGCAGTTCTTC. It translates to CASSKREGWNEQFF.

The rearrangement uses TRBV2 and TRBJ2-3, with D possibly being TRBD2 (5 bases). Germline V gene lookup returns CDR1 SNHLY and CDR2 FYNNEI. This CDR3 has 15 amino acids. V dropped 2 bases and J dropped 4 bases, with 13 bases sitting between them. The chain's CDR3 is CASSEILGIADTQYF. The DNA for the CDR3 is TGTGCCAGCAGTGAAATCCTCGGGATCGCAGATACGCAGTATTTT.

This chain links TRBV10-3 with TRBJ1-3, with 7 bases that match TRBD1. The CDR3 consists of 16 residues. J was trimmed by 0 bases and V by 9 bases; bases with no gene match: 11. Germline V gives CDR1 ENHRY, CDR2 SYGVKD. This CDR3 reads CAILRTGQRSGNTIYF. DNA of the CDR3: TGTGCCATACTACGGACAGGTCAACGCTCTGGAAACACCATATATTTT.

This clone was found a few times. CDR3 in DNA: TGTGCCAGCAGTGAAGCCTCCGGGACAAGTTATCCCACTGAAGCTTTCTTT. Protein sequence: CASSEASGTSYPTEAFF. The chain carries TRBV28 and TRBJ1-1; tentative D call: TRBD1 (6 bases). CDR3 length: 17 residues. Germline loops: CDR1 MDHEN, CDR2 SYDVKM. Deletions cut 5 bases from V and 4 bases from J, with 23 bases between.

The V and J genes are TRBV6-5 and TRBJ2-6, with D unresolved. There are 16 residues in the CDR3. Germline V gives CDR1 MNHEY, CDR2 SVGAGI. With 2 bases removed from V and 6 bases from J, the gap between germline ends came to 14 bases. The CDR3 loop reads CASSYQIRLSANVLTF. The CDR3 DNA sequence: TGTGCCAGCAGTTACCAGATCAGGTTATCGGCCAACGTCCTGACTTTC.

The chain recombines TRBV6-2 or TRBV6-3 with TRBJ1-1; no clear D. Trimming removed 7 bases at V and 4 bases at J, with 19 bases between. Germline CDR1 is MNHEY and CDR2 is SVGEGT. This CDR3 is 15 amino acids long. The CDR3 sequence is CASIPWSARGTEAFF. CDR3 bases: TGTGCCAGCATCCCCTGGAGTGCCCGTGGCACTGAAGCTTTCTTT.

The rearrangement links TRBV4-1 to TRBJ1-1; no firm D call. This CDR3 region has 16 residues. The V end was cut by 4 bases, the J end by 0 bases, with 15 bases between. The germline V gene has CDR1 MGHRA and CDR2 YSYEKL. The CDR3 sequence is CASSRLMPPMNTEAFF. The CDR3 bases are TGCGCCAGCAGCCGCCTAATGCCTCCTATGAACACTGAAGCTTTCTTT.

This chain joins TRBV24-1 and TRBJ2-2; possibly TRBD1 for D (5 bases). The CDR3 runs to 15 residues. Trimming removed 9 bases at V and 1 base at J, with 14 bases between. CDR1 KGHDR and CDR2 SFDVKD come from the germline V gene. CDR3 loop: CATGTGRVNTGELFF. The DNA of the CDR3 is TGTGCCACCGGCACTGGCAGGGTGAACACCGGGGAGCTGTTTTTT.

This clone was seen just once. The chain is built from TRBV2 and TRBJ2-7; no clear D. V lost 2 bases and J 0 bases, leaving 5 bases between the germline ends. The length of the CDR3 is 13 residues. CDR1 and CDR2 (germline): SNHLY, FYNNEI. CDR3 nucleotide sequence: TGTGCCAGCAGTGAAACAGACTCCTACGAGCAGTACTTC. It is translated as CASSETDSYEQYF.

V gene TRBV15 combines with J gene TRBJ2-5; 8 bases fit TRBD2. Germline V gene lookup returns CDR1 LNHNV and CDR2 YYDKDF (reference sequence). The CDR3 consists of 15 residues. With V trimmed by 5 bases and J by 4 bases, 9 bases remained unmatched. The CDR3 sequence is CATSGYGGAGETQYF. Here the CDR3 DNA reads TGTGCCACCAGCGGGTACGGGGGGGCAGGAGAGACCCAGTACTTC.